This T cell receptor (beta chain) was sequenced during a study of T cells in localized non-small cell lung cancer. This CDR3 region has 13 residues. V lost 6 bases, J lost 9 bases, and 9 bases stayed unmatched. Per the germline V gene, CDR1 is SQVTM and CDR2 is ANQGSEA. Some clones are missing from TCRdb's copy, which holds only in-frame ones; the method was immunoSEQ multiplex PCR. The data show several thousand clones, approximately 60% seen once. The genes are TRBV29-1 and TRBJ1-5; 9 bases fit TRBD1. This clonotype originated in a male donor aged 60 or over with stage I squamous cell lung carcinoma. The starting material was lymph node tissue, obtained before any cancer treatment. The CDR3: CSVGGTGSSPQHF. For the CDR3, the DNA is TGCAGCGTAGGGGGGACAGGGAGTTCGCCCCAGCATTTT.